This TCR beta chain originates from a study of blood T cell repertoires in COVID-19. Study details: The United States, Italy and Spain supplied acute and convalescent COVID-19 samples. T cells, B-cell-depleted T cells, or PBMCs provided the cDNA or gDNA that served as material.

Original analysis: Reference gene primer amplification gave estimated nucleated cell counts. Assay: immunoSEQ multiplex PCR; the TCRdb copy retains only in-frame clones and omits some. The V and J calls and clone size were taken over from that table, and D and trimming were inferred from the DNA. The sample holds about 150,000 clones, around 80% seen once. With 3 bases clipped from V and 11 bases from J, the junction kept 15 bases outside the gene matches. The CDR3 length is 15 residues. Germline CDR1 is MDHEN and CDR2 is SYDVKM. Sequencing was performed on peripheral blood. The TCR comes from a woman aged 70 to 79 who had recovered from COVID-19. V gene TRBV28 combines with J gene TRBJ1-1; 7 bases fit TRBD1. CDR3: CASSLELGSGGFAFF. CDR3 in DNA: TGTGCCAGCAGTTTGGAGTTGGGGTCAGGGGGTTTTGCTTTCTTT. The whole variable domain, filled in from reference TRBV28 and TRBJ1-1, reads DVKVTQSSRYLVKRTGEKVFLECVQDMDHENMFWYRQDPGLGLRLIYFSYDVKMKEKGDIPEGYSVSREKKERFSLILESASTNQTSMYLCASSLELGSGGFAFFGQGTRLTVV.